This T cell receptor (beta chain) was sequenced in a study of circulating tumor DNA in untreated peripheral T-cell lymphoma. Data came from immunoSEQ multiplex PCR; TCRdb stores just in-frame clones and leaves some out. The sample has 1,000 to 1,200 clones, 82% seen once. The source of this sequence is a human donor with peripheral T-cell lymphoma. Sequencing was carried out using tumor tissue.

The CDR3 sequence is CASSFYIGPQTGELFF. The CDR3 coding sequence is TGTGCCAGCAGTTTTTATATCGGACCGCAGACCGGGGAGCTGTTTTTT. J is TRBJ2-2 and V is TRBV6-8; D ambiguous. The CDR3 runs 16 residues. V dropped 4 bases and J dropped 5 bases, with 17 bases sitting between them. CDR1 is MNHGY, CDR2 SAAAGT, per germline.